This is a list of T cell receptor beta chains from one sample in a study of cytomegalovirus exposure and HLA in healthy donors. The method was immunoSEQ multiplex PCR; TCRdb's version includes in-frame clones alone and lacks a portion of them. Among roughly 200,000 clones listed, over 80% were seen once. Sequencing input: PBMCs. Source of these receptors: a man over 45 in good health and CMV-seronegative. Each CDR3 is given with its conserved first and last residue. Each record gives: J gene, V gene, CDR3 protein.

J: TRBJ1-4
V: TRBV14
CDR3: CASSPDRVQEKLFF

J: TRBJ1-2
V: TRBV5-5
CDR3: CASSSAGNNYGYTF

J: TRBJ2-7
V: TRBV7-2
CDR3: CASSLVVGSLSYEQYF

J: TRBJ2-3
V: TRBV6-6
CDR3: CATLADLTDTQYF

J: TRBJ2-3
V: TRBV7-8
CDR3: CASSLVSVGTSGGGNTQYF

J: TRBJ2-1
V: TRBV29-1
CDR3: CSVGKGAYNEQFF

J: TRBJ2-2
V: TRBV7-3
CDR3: CASSRSGVGTGELFF

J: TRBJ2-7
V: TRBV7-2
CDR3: CASSLDWGKQYF

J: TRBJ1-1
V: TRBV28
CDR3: CASTQSLTGQPNTEAFF

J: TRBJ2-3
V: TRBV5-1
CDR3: CASSLGLAGADTQYF

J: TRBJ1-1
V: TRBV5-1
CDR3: CASSFWGQGAQGTEAFF

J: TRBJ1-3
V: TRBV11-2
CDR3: CASSFKRSSGNTIYF

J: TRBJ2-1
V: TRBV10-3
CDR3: CAIRPGTAGLDEQFF

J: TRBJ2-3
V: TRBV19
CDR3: CASSYQGGPAPDTQYF

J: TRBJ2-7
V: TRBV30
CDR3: CAWRAGEWGEQYF

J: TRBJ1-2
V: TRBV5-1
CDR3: CASSIDRVKGGYTF

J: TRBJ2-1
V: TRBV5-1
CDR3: CASSRIGQGFNEQFF

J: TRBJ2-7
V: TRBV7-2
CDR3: CASSQLGLAGEQYF

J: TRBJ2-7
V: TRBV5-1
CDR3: CASSLSNPYEQYF

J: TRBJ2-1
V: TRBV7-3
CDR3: CASSFEGRNEQFF

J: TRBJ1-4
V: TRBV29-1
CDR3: CSVTTSVNEKLFF

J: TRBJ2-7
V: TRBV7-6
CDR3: CASSLERVHEQYF

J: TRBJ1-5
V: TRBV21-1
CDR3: CASSSSHGQINQPQHF

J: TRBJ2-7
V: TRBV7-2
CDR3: CASRPPGLWKDEQYF

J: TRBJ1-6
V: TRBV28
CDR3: CASAVGGYSPLHF

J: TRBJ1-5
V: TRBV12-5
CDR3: CASAKDIFSNQPQHF

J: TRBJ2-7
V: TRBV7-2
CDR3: CASSSAGTDRYEQYF

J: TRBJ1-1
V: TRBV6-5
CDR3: CASSYSRQTEAFF

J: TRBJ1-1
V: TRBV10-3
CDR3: CAISERDTYTEAFF

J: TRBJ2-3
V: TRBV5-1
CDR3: CASSRDSLSSTDTQYF

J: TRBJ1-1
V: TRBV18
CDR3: CASSGGTNTEAFF

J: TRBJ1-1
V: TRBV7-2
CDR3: CASSLHTEAFF

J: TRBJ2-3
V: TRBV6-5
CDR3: CASSRTSGHRDTQYF

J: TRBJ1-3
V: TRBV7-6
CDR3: CASSLGQGATGNTIYF

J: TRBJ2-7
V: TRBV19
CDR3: CASSMRTESYEQYF

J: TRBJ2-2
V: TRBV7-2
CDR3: CASSSRQTNTGELFF

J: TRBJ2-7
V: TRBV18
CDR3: CASSPNTPGTGAYEQYF

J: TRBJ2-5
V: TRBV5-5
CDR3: CASSPTPRTSGRGYQETQYF

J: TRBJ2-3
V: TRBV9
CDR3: CASSAGLETQYF

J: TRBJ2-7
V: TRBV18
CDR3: CASSPGSISYEQYF